What follows is one T cell receptor (beta chain) and its context. This clonotype has only a few counts. No antigen is known for it. There are no base qualities to consult, and no much larger clone falls within one base. The sample originates from a study of T cells after yellow fever vaccination (dated by TCRdb to between 2019 and 2020). For the wider study: The SMART-Seq v4 Ultra Low Input RNA kit was used to prepare libraries from fractions with low cell numbers. To follow T-cell clones before and after both primary and booster YFV17D yellow fever vaccination, bulk TCR alpha and beta repertoires underwent longitudinal sequencing. Two healthy male donors made up the cohort, one aged 18 to 30 years and the other aged 30 to 39 years. Blood samples were taken at several timepoints before and after primary and secondary immunization, and bulk PBMC replicates and cell subsets were isolated.

Beyond this particular receptor, the publication reports: A small fraction of clonotypes showed up in both the CD4 and CD8 compartments, probably as a result of convergent recombination. Computational filtering was needed because FACS-sorted repertoires could contain abundant contaminating clonotypes from the bulk population. Because only two donors were included in the study, the extent to which the findings can be generalized is limited. Most clones expanded after primary vaccination (around 96% of CD4 and roughly 88% of CD8) were re-detected after the booster, suggesting that broad memory maintenance occurred. The secondary T-cell response was weaker than the primary response but faster, peaking on day 5 instead of day 15.

Taken with the paper, the label for treatment or condition translates to: live attenuated yellow fever vaccine strain. At each blood-draw timepoint, two biological replicates of bulk PBMCs were obtained. A standard Ficoll-Paque protocol was used to isolate PBMCs from peripheral blood. TriZol was used to extract RNA from bulk PBMCs, from CD4 and CD8 fractions, and from dextramer-positive and dextramer-negative fractions. The sequencer was an Illumina NovaSeq 6000. TCR cDNA was synthesized by 5'RACE template switching, through which a universal primer site and unique molecular identifiers were introduced. cDNA synthesis was primed from both the TCR alpha and TCR beta constant segments. Library amplification used two PCR steps, and the second PCR step added sample barcodes and sequencing adapters. Sequencing of libraries was performed on Illumina HiSeq 2500 (2x100 bp) or NovaSeq (2x150 bp). The original methods were these. Reads were demultiplexed and collapsed into UMI consensus sequences with MIGEC, and V(D)J alignment was performed with MiXCR. Vaccine-responding clonotypes were defined with edgeR using replicate PBMC samples, requiring FDR below 0.01 and a log2 fold change above 5 up to day 15. Each bulk clonotype received a CD4 or CD8 identity based on whether the sequenced CD4 or CD8 repertoire contained that clonotype at higher abundance. TCRdb trimmed public reads at Q25 via fastp, called clones via MiXCR and kept in-frame beta chains. For every CDR3 protein sequence, its rows merge into one entry that carries the most common genes and DNA. The V and J calls come from TCRdb's annotation, not from the publication. This sample lists about 320,000 distinct CDR3 sequences; 3.5% to 5% were detected once. In total, the top ten clones hold approximately 19% of the sample.

The sequenced sample was PBMCs, obtained 15 days after the yellow fever booster vaccination. This clonotype was obtained from a man in his late teens or twenties who received the YFV17D yellow fever vaccine.

The sequence in DNA is TGCGCCAGCAGCTTGGGGACGGTAGCGAACACTGAAGCTTTCTTT. Its translation reads: CASSLGTVANTEAFF. The V gene is TRBV5-1 and the J gene is TRBJ1-1; too little of a D gene remains to name it. Between the V and J ends, shortened by 0 bases and 1 base respectively, the junction contains 10 bases. CDR1 and CDR2 were assigned from the germline V gene as SGHRS and YFSETQ. The CDR3, cysteine through phenylalanine, is 15 amino acids long. Only the CDR3 region is kept as DNA, spanning 45 bases read in frame from base 1.